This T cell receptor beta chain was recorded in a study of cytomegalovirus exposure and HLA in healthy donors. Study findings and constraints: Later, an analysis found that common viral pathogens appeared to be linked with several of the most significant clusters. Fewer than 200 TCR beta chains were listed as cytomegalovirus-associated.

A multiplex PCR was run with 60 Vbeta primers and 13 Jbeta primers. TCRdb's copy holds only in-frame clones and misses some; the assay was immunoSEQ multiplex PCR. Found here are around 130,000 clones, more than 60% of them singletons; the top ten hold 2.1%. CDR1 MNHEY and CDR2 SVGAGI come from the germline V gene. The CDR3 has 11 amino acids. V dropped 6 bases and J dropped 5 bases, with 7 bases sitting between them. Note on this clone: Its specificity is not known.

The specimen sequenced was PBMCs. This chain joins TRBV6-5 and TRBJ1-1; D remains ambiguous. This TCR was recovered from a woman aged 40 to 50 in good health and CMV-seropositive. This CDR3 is CASRARTEAFF. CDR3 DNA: TGTGCCAGCAGAGCGAGGACTGAAGCTTTCTTT.